Listed below are T cell receptor beta chains from one sample, sequenced in a study of early stage breast cancer tumors. The assay was immunoSEQ multiplex PCR, and TCRdb's table has in-frame clones only and misses some. The sample carries 65,000 to 75,000 clones, 65% to 85% recorded once. The sequenced sample consisted of blood. These receptors were obtained from a person aged 35-50 years with breast cancer. Both conserved end residues are part of each CDR3. The order of the fields is J gene, V gene, D gene, clone size, CDR3 protein, CDR3 DNA. D genes are given only for firm matches. The listing skips clone size in some rows; elsewhere it reads once, few, many or a size class.

>TRBJ1-4|TRBV15|.|.
CATSRDRGASSEKLFF
TGTGCCACCAGCAGAGATCGGGGGGCCTCCAGTGAAAAACTGTTTTTT
>TRBJ1-5|TRBV4-1|.|.
CASSWTANQPQHF
TGCGCCAGCAGCTGGACAGCCAATCAGCCCCAGCATTTT
>TRBJ2-7|TRBV9|.|.
CASSPNSGGYEQYF
TGTGCCAGCAGCCCAAACTCCGGGGGCTACGAGCAGTACTTC
>TRBJ2-1|TRBV7-8|.|few
CASSLVSLGYEQFF
TGTGCCAGCAGCTTAGTATCTTTGGGGTATGAGCAGTTCTTC
>TRBJ1-2|TRBV27|.|few
CASSWDGSGGVGYTF
TGTGCCAGCAGTTGGGACGGGTCGGGGGGCGTTGGCTACACCTTC
>TRBJ2-7|TRBV15|.|.
CATSEGTEPSYEQYF
TGTGCCACCAGCGAAGGGACGGAGCCTTCCTACGAGCAGTACTTC
>TRBJ2-2|TRBV6-5|.|.
CASSYGRNTGELFF
TGTGCCAGCAGTTACGGCAGAAACACCGGGGAGCTGTTTTTT
>TRBJ2-7|TRBV6-5|TRBD1|few
CASSYEQGYEQYF
TGTGCCAGCAGTTACGAACAGGGGTACGAGCAGTACTTC
>TRBJ2-6|TRBV5-1|.|.
CASSLGPGANVLTF
TGCGCCAGCAGCCTGGGGCCGGGGGCCAACGTCCTGACTTTC
>TRBJ2-7|TRBV5-4|.|.
CASSFVDEQYF
TGTGCCAGCAGCTTTGTGGACGAGCAGTACTTC
>TRBJ1-5|TRBV6-5|.|.
CASERGSSNQPQHF
TGTGCCAGCGAACGGGGTTCGAGCAATCAGCCCCAGCATTTT
>TRBJ2-3|TRBV2|.|.
CASSGGGPSTDTQYF
TGTGCCAGCAGTGGTGGGGGGCCTAGCACAGATACGCAGTATTTT
>TRBJ2-2|TRBV25-1|.|.
CASSKGVTGELFF
TGTGCCAGCAGTAAAGGGGTCACCGGGGAGCTGTTTTTT
>TRBJ2-3|TRBV6-5|.|.
CASSFGSTDTQYF
TGTGCCAGCAGTTTTGGGAGCACAGATACGCAGTATTTT
>TRBJ2-3|TRBV11-1|.|.
CASSFLASSTDTQYF
TGTGCCAGCAGCTTTCTTGCTAGCAGCACAGATACGCAGTATTTT
>TRBJ1-2|TRBV5-1|.|.
CASSWRAGEGDGYTF
TGCGCCAGCAGCTGGAGGGCAGGGGAAGGAGATGGCTACACCTTC
>TRBJ2-1|TRBV10-1|.|.
CASSEEGSSYNEQFF
TGCGCCAGCAGTGAGGAGGGTAGCTCCTACAATGAGCAGTTCTTC
>TRBJ1-5|TRBV6-5|TRBD1|.
CASSLRQGNQPQHF
TGTGCCAGCAGTCTACGACAGGGAAATCAGCCCCAGCATTTT
>TRBJ1-1|TRBV11-2|TRBD1|.
CASRPGTDGTEAFF
TGTGCCAGCAGACCCGGGACAGATGGCACTGAAGCTTTCTTT
>TRBJ2-3|TRBV30|TRBD2|.
CAWSTERGSTDTQYF
TGTGCCTGGAGTACTGAGCGGGGTAGCACAGATACGCAGTATTTT
>TRBJ2-7|TRBV13|.|.
CASSLGFGEEGLGEQYF
TGTGCCAGCAGCTTAGGGTTTGGGGAAGAGGGTCTGGGGGAGCAGTACTTC
>TRBJ1-1|TRBV7-7|TRBD1|.
CASSPWDRGNTEAFF
TGTGCTAGCAGCCCTTGGGACAGGGGGAACACTGAAGCTTTCTTT
>TRBJ1-3|TRBV7-8|.|once
CASSFGGAGNTIYF
TGTGCCAGCAGCTTCGGGGGGGCAGGAAACACCATATATTTT
>TRBJ2-7|TRBV5-1|.|once
CGPGQGPYEQYF
TGCGGACCAGGTCAGGGACCCTACGAGCAGTACTTC
>TRBJ2-7|TRBV5-5|TRBD1|.
CASSQGVREQYF
TGTGCCAGCAGCCAGGGGGTGCGGGAGCAGTACTTC
>TRBJ1-1|TRBV19|.|.
CASLKPGRLNTEAFF
TGTGCCAGTCTCAAACCGGGACGGTTGAACACTGAAGCTTTCTTT
>TRBJ1-2|TRBV27|.|.
CASSNGQSRGNYGYTF
TGTGCCAGCAGCAACGGACAGTCCCGGGGGAACTATGGCTACACCTTC
>TRBJ2-1|TRBV5-1|.|.
CASSLAPQFNEQFF
TGCGCCAGCAGCTTGGCCCCACAGTTCAATGAGCAGTTCTTC
>TRBJ2-2|TRBV7-2|.|.
CASSPYLWAAGELFF
TGTGCCAGCAGCCCATACTTGTGGGCGGCCGGGGAGCTGTTTTTT
>TRBJ2-1|TRBV7-8|.|.
CASSLGRSYNEQFF
TGTGCCAGCAGCTTAGGGCGAAGCTACAATGAGCAGTTCTTC
>TRBJ1-5|TRBV30|.|.
CAWSKHGQPQHF
TGTGCCTGGAGTAAGCATGGACAGCCCCAGCATTTT
>TRBJ1-1|TRBV14|.|.
CASSQDRLNTEAFF
TGTGCCAGCAGCCAAGATAGGCTGAACACTGAAGCTTTCTTT
>TRBJ2-6|TRBV6-4|.|few
CASSDNSGANVLTF
TGTGCCAGCAGTGACAACTCTGGGGCCAACGTCCTGACTTTC
>TRBJ1-3|TRBV19|.|.
CASSSGSAGNTIYF
TGTGCCAGTAGTAGCGGGTCAGCTGGAAACACCATATATTTT
>TRBJ2-1|TRBV18|.|.
CASSPAAGGRNEQFF
TGTGCCAGCTCCCCCGCGGCAGGGGGGCGTAATGAGCAGTTCTTC
>TRBJ2-5|TRBV9|.|.
CASSPEGRVGETQYF
TGTGCCAGCAGCCCTGAAGGGCGCGTGGGGGAGACCCAGTACTTC
>TRBJ2-1|TRBV15|.|once
CATSRDGGAVKFF
TGTGCCACCAGCAGAGATGGCGGGGCCGTGAAGTTCTTC
>TRBJ2-5|TRBV11-2|TRBD2|.
CASSLGLAGEGETQYF
TGTGCCAGCAGCTTAGGGCTTGCGGGAGAGGGGGAGACCCAGTACTTC
>TRBJ1-2|TRBV5-4|TRBD1|.
CASSLAYGTGIYGYTF
TGTGCCAGCAGCTTGGCCTACGGGACAGGGATCTATGGCTACACCTTC
>TRBJ1-2|TRBV28|TRBD1|.
CASSQTGGNYGYTF
TGTGCCAGCAGCCAGACAGGGGGCAACTATGGCTACACCTTC
>TRBJ1-1|TRBV15|TRBD1|.
CATSRHRGNTEAFF
TGTGCCACCTCACGCCACAGGGGGAACACTGAAGCTTTCTTT
>TRBJ2-1|TRBV4-1|TRBD2|once
CASSRSGSWRGEQFF
TGCGCCAGCAGCCGGAGCGGGAGTTGGAGGGGCGAGCAGTTCTTC
>TRBJ1-4|TRBV18|TRBD1|.
CASSPQGANEKLFF
TGTGCCAGCTCACCTCAGGGGGCTAATGAAAAACTGTTTTTT
>TRBJ1-1|TRBV7-2|.|few
CASSLRANTEAFF
TGTGCCAGCAGCTTGAGGGCGAACACTGAAGCTTTCTTT
>TRBJ1-1|TRBV19|.|few
CASSIRSGEAFF
TGTGCCAGTAGTATACGGTCAGGGGAAGCTTTCTTT
>TRBJ2-7|TRBV6-4|TRBD2|few
CASHSGSPSYEQYF
TGTGCCAGTCATAGCGGGAGCCCATCCTACGAGCAGTACTTC